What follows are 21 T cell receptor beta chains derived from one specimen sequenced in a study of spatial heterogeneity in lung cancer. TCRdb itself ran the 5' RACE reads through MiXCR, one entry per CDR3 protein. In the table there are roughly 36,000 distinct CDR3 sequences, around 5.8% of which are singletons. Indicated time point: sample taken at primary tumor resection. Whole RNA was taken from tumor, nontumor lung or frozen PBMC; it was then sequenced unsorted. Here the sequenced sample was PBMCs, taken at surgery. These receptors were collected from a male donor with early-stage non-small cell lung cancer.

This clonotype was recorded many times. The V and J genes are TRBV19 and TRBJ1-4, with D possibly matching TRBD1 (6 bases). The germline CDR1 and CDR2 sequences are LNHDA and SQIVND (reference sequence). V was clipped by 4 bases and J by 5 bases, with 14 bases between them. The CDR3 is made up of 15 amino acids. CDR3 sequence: CASSTRRDTNEKLFF. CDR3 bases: TGTGCCAGTAGTACTAGGAGGGACACGAATGAAAAACTGTTTTTT.

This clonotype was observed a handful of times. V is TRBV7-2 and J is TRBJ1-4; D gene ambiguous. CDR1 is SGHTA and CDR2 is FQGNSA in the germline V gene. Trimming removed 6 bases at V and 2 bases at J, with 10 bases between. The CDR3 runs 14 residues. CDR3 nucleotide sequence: TGTGCCAGCAGTTCATATGGGACTAATGAAAAACTGTTTTTT. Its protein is CASSSYGTNEKLFF.

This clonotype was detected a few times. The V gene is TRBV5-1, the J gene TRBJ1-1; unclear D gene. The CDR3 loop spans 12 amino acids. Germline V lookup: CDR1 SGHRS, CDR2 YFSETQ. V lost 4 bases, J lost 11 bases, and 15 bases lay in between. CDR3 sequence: CASSPDGLGAFF. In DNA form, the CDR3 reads TGCGCCAGCAGCCCCGACGGGCTCGGGGCTTTCTTT.

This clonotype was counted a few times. The CDR3 nucleotides read TGTGCCAGCAGCTTAGTGACAGGGTCGGGCACAGATACGCAGTATTTT. Amino acid sequence: CASSLVTGSGTDTQYF. V is TRBV7-2 and J is TRBJ2-3; 7 nucleotides agree with TRBD1. Germline assignment: CDR1 SGHTA and CDR2 FQGNSA. V gave up 1 base and J gave up 1 base; unmatched junction bases: 5. The CDR3 length is 16 residues.

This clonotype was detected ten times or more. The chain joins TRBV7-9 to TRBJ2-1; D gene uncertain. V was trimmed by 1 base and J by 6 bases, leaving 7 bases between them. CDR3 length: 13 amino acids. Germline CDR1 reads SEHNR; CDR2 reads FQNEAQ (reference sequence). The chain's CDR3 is CASSLGPGNEQFF. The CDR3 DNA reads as TGTGCCAGCAGCTTAGGCCCGGGCAATGAGCAGTTCTTC.

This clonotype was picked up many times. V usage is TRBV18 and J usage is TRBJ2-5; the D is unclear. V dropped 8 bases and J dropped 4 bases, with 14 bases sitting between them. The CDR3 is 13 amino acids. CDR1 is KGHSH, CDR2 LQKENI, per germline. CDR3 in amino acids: CASTGPTRETQYF. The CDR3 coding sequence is TGTGCCAGCACCGGTCCAACCAGAGAGACCCAGTACTTC.

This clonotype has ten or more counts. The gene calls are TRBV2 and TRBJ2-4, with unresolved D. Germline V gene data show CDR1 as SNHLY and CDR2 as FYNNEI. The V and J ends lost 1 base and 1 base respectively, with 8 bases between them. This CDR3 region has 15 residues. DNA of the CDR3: TGTGCCAGCAGTGAAGGTCCCGGGGCCAAAAACATTCAGTACTTC. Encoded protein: CASSEGPGAKNIQYF.

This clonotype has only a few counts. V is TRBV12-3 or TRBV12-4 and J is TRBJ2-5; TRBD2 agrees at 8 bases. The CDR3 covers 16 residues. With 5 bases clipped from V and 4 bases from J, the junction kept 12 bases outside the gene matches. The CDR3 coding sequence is TGTGCCAGCAGTATGGGGATTAGCGGGGCCAGAGAGACCCAGTACTTC. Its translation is CASSMGISGARETQYF.

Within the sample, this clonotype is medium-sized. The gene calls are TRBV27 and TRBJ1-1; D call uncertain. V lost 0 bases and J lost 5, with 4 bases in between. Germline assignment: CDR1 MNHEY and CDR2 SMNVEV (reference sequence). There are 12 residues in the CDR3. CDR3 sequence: CASSLSGTEAFF. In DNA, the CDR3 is TGTGCCAGCAGTTTATCCGGGACTGAAGCTTTCTTT.

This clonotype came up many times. CDR3 protein: CASSLEQPYSNQPQHF. The CDR3 region has the DNA TGTGCCAGCAGCTTAGAACAGCCGTATAGCAATCAGCCCCAGCATTTT. The chain links TRBV7-8 to TRBJ1-5; no reliable D call. Per the germline V gene, CDR1 is SGHVS and CDR2 is FQNEAQ. This CDR3 spans 16 amino acids. Trimming took 1 base from V and 0 from J, leaving 10 bases between them.

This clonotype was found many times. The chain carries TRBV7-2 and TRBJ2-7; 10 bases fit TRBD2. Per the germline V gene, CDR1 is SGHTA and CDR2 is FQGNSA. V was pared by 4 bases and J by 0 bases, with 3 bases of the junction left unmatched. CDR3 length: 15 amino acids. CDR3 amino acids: CASSSLAGVSYEQYF. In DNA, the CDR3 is TGTGCCAGCAGCTCCCTAGCGGGGGTCTCCTACGAGCAGTACTTC. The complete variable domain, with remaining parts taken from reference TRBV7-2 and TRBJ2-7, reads GAGVSQSPSNKVTEKGKDVELRCDPISGHTALYWYRQSLGQGLEFLIYFQGNSAPDKSGLPSDRFSAERTGGSVSTLTIQRTQQEDSAVYLCASSSLAGVSYEQYFGPGTRLTVT.

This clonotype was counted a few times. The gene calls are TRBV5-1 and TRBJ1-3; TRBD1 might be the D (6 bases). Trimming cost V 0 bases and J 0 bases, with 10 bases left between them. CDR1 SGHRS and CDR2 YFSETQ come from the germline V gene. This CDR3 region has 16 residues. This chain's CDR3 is CASSLDRVSSGNTIYF. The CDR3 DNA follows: TGCGCCAGCAGCTTGGACAGGGTTAGCTCTGGAAACACCATATATTTT.

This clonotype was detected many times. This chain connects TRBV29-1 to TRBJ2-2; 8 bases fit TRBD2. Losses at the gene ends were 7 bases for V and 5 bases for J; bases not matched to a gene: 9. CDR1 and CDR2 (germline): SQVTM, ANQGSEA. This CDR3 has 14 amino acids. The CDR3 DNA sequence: TGCAGCGCTTCCCGGGGGGGCGTGACCGGGGAGCTGTTTTTT. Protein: CSASRGGVTGELFF.

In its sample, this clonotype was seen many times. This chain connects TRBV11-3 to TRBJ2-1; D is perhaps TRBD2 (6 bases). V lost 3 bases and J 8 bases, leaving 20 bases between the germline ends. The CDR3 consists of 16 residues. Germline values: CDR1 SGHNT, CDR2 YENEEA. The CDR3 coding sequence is TGTGCCAGCAGCTTCCGACGGAGGGGATTTGGGGATGAGCAGTTCTTC. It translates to CASSFRRRGFGDEQFF.

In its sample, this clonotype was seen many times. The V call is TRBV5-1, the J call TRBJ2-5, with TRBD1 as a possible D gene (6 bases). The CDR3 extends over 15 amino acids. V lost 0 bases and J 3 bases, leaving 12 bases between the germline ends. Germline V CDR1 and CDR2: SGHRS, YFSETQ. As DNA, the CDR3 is TGCGCCAGCAGCTTGGGCACAGGGCGGGAAGAGACCCAGTACTTC. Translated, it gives CASSLGTGREETQYF.

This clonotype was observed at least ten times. This CDR3 is CSAPPVGSGVDTQYF. The CDR3 region has the DNA TGCAGTGCTCCCCCTGTGGGGTCGGGGGTAGATACGCAGTATTTT. J is TRBJ2-3 and V is TRBV20-1, with D perhaps matching TRBD2 (6 bases). The germline V and J ends were trimmed by 5 bases and 5 bases, with 20 bases remaining between them. The CDR3 is made up of 15 amino acids. Germline CDR1 and CDR2: DFQATT and SNEGSKA (reference sequence).

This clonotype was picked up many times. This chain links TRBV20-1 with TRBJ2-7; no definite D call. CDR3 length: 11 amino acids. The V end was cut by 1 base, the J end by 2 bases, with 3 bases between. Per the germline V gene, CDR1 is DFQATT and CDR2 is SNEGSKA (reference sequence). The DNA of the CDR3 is TGCAGTGCTAGAGCCCCCTACGAGCAGTACTTC. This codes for CSARAPYEQYF.

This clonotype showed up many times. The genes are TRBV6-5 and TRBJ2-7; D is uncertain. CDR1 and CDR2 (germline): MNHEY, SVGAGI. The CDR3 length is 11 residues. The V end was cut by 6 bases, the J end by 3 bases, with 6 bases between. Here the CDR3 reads CASRAFYEQYF. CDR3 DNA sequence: TGTGCCAGCAGGGCGTTCTACGAGCAGTACTTC.

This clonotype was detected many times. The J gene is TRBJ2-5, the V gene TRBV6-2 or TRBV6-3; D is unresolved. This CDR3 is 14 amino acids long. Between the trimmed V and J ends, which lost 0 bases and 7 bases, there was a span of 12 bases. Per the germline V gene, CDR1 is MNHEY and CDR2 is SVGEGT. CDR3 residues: CASSYSGSWRTQYF. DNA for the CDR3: TGTGCCAGCAGTTACTCAGGCTCGTGGCGGACCCAGTACTTC.

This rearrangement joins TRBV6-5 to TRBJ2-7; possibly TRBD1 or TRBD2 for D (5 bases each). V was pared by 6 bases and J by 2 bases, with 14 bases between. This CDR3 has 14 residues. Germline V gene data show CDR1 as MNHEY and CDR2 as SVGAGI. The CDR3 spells CASRKGTLTYEQYF. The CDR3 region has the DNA TGTGCCAGCAGAAAGGGGACCCTAACCTACGAGCAGTACTTC.

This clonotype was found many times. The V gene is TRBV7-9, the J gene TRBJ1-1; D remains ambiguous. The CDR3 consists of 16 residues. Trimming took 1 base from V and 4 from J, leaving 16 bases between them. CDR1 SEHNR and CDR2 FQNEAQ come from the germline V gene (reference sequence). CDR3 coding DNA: TGTGCCAGCAGCTTAGAAAGGCTGGCGGTGGGCACTGAAGCTTTCTTT. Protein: CASSLERLAVGTEAFF. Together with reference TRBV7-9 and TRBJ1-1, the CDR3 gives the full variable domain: DTGVSQNPRHKITKRGQNVTFRCDPISEHNRLYWYRQTLGQGPEFLTYFQNEAQLEKSRLLSDRFSAERPKGSFSTLEIQRTEQGDSAMYLCASSLERLAVGTEAFFGQGTRLTVV.